This T cell receptor (beta chain) originates from a study of T cells after yellow fever vaccination. Background on the study: SMART-Seq v4 Ultra Low Input prepared libraries from low-cell fractions. Study-level findings and limits: Clones from primary vaccination mostly reappeared after the booster (roughly 97% CD4, less than 90% CD8). It was a small share of clonotypes that appeared in both CD4 and CD8 compartments.

With regard to this clonotype: Its antigen is currently unknown.

Template switching by 5'RACE produced TCR cDNA, adding a universal primer site and UMIs. Using its own MiXCR run on the 5' RACE reads, TCRdb lists one record per CDR3 protein. This sample has about 120,000 distinct CDR3 sequences, with more than 7.5% found just once. The receptor was isolated from a man between 18 and 35 years old who received the YFV17D yellow fever vaccine. Here the sequenced sample was CD8+ T cells sorted from PBMCs, taken on the day of the yellow fever booster vaccination.

CDR3 bases: TGTGCCAGCAGCGTAGGTGGCGACAATGAGCAGTTCTTC. Protein: CASSVGGDNEQFF. The rearrangement links TRBV9 to TRBJ2-1; D not resolved. Germline assignment: CDR1 SGDLS and CDR2 YYNGEE. This CDR3 spans 13 amino acids. The V end was cut by 0 bases, the J end by 5 bases, with 6 bases between.